The 17 T cell receptor beta chains listed next were all sequenced from one sample in a study of cytomegalovirus exposure and HLA in healthy donors. It was with 60 Vbeta and 13 Jbeta primers that the PCR ran. TCRdb's table, derived via immunoSEQ multiplex PCR, lists solely in-frame clones and lacks some. In the table there are some 62,000 clones, 87% of which are singletons. The specimen sequenced was PBMCs. All receptors derive from a man aged 18 to 30 in good health and CMV-seronegative.

The rearrangement links TRBV5-6 to TRBJ2-7; 8 bases map to TRBD1. There are 14 residues in the CDR3. Losses at the gene ends were 4 bases for V and 3 bases for J; bases not matched to a gene: 6. CDR1 and CDR2 from the germline V gene are SGHDT and YYEEEE. The CDR3 DNA follows: TGTGCCAGCAGCGGCGTCAGGGGGCTCTACGAGCAGTACTTC. This codes for CASSGVRGLYEQYF.

V and J are TRBV2 and TRBJ1-1; D is possibly TRBD1 (5 bases). CDR3 size: 11 residues. V shed 3 bases and J shed 7 bases, with 6 bases lying between them. CDR1 is SNHLY, CDR2 FYNNEI, per germline. The CDR3 region is CASSEGGEAFF. CDR3 nucleotide sequence: TGTGCCAGCAGTGAGGGGGGTGAAGCTTTCTTT.

The CDR3 protein is CASSRQGRNNSPLHF. The DNA for the CDR3 is TGCGCCAGCAGCAGACAGGGGCGGAATAATTCACCCCTCCACTTT. The rearrangement uses TRBV4-1 and TRBJ1-6; 8 bases are a match to TRBD1. The CDR3 has 15 residues. CDR1 and CDR2 from the germline V gene are MGHRA and YSYEKL. J lost 5 bases, V lost 5 bases, and 5 bases had no gene match.

The V and J genes are TRBV7-6 and TRBJ2-2; D not resolved. This CDR3 is built from 13 residues. V was clipped by 5 bases and J by 4 bases, with 8 bases between them. Germline CDR1 SGHVS, CDR2 FNYEAQ. The CDR3 sequence is CASSIRATGELFF. Written as DNA, the CDR3 is TGTGCCAGCAGCATCCGAGCCACCGGGGAGCTGTTTTTT.

In regard to this clone: Other DNA sequences in this specimen translate into the identical CDR3. The chain joins TRBV30 to TRBJ1-2; D gene ambiguous. CDR1 and CDR2 (germline): GTSNPN, SVGIG (reference sequence). Deletions cut 0 bases from V and 4 bases from J, with 6 bases between. The CDR3 has 12 residues. CDR3 sequence reads: CAWSVALYGYTF. In DNA form, the CDR3 reads TGTGCCTGGAGTGTGGCCCTCTATGGCTACACCTTC.

The J gene is TRBJ2-5, the V gene TRBV7-9; 7 nucleotides agree with TRBD2. The V and J ends lost 1 base and 7 bases, in that order; junction bases with no gene match: 3. This CDR3 contains 13 residues. CDR1 and CDR2 from the germline V gene are SEHNR and FQNEAQ (reference sequence). CDR3 sequence reads: CASSLVAGVTQYF. For the CDR3, the DNA is TGTGCCAGCAGCTTAGTGGCGGGGGTGACCCAGTACTTC.

This chain links TRBV27 with TRBJ1-2, with D perhaps matching TRBD1 (5 bases). Germline assignment: CDR1 MNHEY and CDR2 SMNVEV (reference sequence). The germline V and J ends were trimmed by 5 bases and 8 bases, with 9 bases remaining between them. The CDR3 runs to 11 residues. CDR3 sequence: CASSQGVGYTF. As DNA, the CDR3 is TGTGCCAGCAGTCAGGGCGTGGGCTACACCTTC.

This chain uses TRBV5-1 with TRBJ1-2; a possible D gene is TRBD1 (5 bases). Trimming cost V 6 bases and J 7 bases, with 19 bases left between them. The CDR3 is 14 amino acids. Germline V gene data show CDR1 as SGHRS and CDR2 as YFSETQ. The CDR3 sequence: CASTLERGKSGYTF. As DNA, the CDR3 is TGCGCCAGCACCCTAGAGCGGGGGAAAAGTGGCTACACCTTC.

The rearrangement joins TRBV13 to TRBJ1-1, with 8 bases lining up with TRBD1. From germline, CDR1 is PRHDT and CDR2 FYEKMQ (reference sequence). The length of the CDR3 is 14 residues. With V trimmed by 5 bases and J by 4 bases, 6 bases remained unmatched. CDR3 residues: CASSDGQGGTEAFF. CDR3 coding DNA: TGTGCCAGCAGCGACGGACAGGGAGGCACTGAAGCTTTCTTT.

CDR3 amino acids: CASSAPTGGAYNEQFF. In nucleotides, the CDR3 is TGTGCCAGCAGTGCCCCTACGGGGGGGGCCTACAATGAGCAGTTCTTC. The J gene is TRBJ2-1, the V gene TRBV28; 8 nucleotides line up with TRBD2. From germline, CDR1 is MDHEN and CDR2 SYDVKM. The CDR3 spans 16 residues. The J segment lost 2 bases and the V segment lost 5 bases, leaving 8 bases of the junction unmatched.

The J gene is TRBJ1-3, the V gene TRBV11-2; 11 bases match TRBD1. Trimming cost V 6 bases and J 3 bases; bases outside gene matches: 7. The length of the CDR3 is 16 residues. CDR1 SGHAT and CDR2 FQNNGV come from the germline V gene. The CDR3 sequence: CASRKPGQGGGNTIYF. The CDR3 bases are TGTGCCAGCAGAAAACCGGGACAGGGGGGTGGAAACACCATATATTTT.

V gene TRBV10-3 combines with J gene TRBJ2-7; 9 bases map to TRBD1. CDR3 length: 12 residues. CDR1 is ENHRY, CDR2 SYGVKD, per germline. The trim removed 10 bases at V and 5 bases at J, leaving 6 bases unmatched. In DNA form, the CDR3 reads TGTGCCACGTGGGACAGGGAGGACGAGCAGTACTTC. It is translated as CATWDREDEQYF.

V and J are TRBV29-1 and TRBJ2-5, with D perhaps TRBD1 (6 bases). Germline CDR1 and CDR2: SQVTM and ANQGSEA. The CDR3 has 13 amino acids. V was shortened by 1 base and J by 6 bases, with 12 bases between the two germline ends. The CDR3 is CSVEVGQSQTQYF. Here the CDR3 DNA reads TGCAGCGTTGAAGTAGGACAGAGCCAGACCCAGTACTTC. Filled out from reference TRBV29-1 and TRBJ2-5, the complete variable domain reads SAVISQKPSRDICQRGTSLTIQCQVDSQVTMMFWYRQQPGQSLTLIATANQGSEATYESGFVIDKFPISRPNLTFSTLTVSNMSPEDSSIYLCSVEVGQSQTQYFGPGTRLLVL.

A few counts support this clone. The DNA of the CDR3 is TGTGCCAGCAGCAACGCGGAGACCAAGAATCAGCCCCAGCATTTT. This encodes CASSNAETKNQPQHF. The chain is built from TRBV7-9 and TRBJ1-5; no clear D. The V and J ends lost 5 bases and 4 bases respectively, with 15 bases between them. Germline CDR1 SEHNR, CDR2 FQNEAQ (reference sequence). The length of the CDR3 is 15 residues.

The V and J genes are TRBV4-1 and TRBJ1-4; 7 bases are shared with TRBD1. This CDR3 contains 18 residues. J gave up 8 bases and V 1 base, and 16 bases lay outside the gene matches. Germline V gives CDR1 MGHRA, CDR2 YSYEKL. The CDR3 reads CASSQVVTGSLRGEKLFF. The DNA for the CDR3 is TGCGCCAGCAGCCAAGTGGTGACAGGGTCCCTAAGAGGGGAAAAACTGTTTTTT.

The chain carries TRBV5-1 and TRBJ1-1; TRBD1 is a possible D gene (6 bases). Germline CDR1 reads SGHRS; CDR2 reads YFSETQ. The CDR3 sequence is 15 residues long. The V gene lost 1 base and the J gene lost 0 bases, with 10 bases spanning the gap. This CDR3 is CASSLRTDVNTEAFF. CDR3 DNA: TGCGCCAGCAGCTTGCGGACAGATGTGAACACTGAAGCTTTCTTT.

The V and J genes are TRBV5-4 and TRBJ2-4; 7 nucleotides align to TRBD1. Trimming removed 4 bases from V and 5 bases from J; junction bases left unmatched: 6. The CDR3 spans 14 residues. CDR1 is SGHNT, CDR2 YYREEE, per germline (reference sequence). The CDR3 spells CASSLSTGQNIQYF. CDR3 sequence (DNA): TGTGCCAGCAGCCTGTCGACAGGGCAAAACATTCAGTACTTC.